This TCR beta chain was retrieved from a study of response to subunit inactivated influenza vaccine (dated by TCRdb to 2016 to 2018). Describing the broader study: Deep quantitative T cell receptor repertoire profiling was used in the study to track responses to a trivalent subunit inactivated influenza vaccine. The study at large found these results: The authors suggested that each seasonal influenza vaccination may recruit only a limited number of new T cells.

On this clonotype itself: No antigen is known for it. Base qualities were left out, and no much larger clone turns up one base away.

The library was prepared using RT-PCR. The sequencer was an Illumina HiSeq 2500. TCRdb took the public reads, trimmed them with fastp at Q25, ran MiXCR for clone calling and kept in-frame beta chains. For every CDR3 protein sequence, its rows merge into one entry that carries the most common genes and DNA. The sample yields fewer than 550,000 distinct CDR3 sequences; around 25% were counted once. Less than 2.5% of the sample rests with the top ten. Trimming leaves V shorter by 6 bases and J shorter by 9 bases, with the junction holding 11 bases beyond the gene matches. Spanning cysteine to phenylalanine, the CDR3 consists of 15 amino acids. Just the 45-base CDR3 DNA is kept, in frame starting at base 1. The germline V gene (reference sequence) gives CDR1 as MNHEY and CDR2 as SMNVEV.

This TCR came from a man aged 50 to 60 who received an inactivated influenza vaccine. Donor details come from another sample of the same person, matched by shared clones. The chain uses TRBV27 and TRBJ2-1; 10 bases in the junction line up with TRBD1. The sequenced sample was CD4+ T cells sorted from PBMCs, obtained about 5 days after vaccination. The DNA sequence is TGTGCCAGCAGAAAGACAGGGGGCGTGGCGGCTGAGCAGTTCTTC. Translated, it gives CASRKTGGVAAEQFF.